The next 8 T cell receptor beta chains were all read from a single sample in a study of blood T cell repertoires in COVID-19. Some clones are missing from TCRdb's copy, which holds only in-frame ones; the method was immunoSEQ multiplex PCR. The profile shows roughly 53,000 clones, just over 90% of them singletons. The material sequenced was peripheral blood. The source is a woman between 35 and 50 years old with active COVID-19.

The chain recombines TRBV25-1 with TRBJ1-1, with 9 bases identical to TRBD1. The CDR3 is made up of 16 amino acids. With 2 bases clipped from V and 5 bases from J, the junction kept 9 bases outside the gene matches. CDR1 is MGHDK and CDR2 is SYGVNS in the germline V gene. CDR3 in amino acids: CASSEEPGQGRTEAFF. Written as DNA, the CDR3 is TGTGCCAGCAGTGAAGAACCGGGACAGGGAAGAACTGAAGCTTTCTTT.

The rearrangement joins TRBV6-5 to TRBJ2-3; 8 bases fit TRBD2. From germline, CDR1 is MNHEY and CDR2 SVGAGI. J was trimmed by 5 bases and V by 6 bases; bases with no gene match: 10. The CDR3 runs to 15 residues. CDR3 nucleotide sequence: TGTGCCAGCAGCCTCGGGGGGGCCATGGGAGATACGCAGTATTTT. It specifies CASSLGGAMGDTQYF.

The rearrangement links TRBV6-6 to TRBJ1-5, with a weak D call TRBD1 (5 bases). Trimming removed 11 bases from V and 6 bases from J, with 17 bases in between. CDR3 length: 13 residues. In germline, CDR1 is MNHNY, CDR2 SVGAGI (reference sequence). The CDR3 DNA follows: TGTGCCTCTTGTCGGGGGACCGGTCAGCCCCAGCATTTT. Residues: CASCRGTGQPQHF.

DNA for the CDR3: TGTGCCAGCAGCTTTACGTTTAGCGGGGGGGCTAATGAGCAGTTCTTC. It specifies CASSFTFSGGANEQFF. The chain employs TRBV11-3 and TRBJ2-1; 11 positions agree with TRBD2. V gave up 3 bases and J gave up 7 bases; unmatched junction bases: 8. Per germline, CDR1 SGHNT and CDR2 YENEEA. This CDR3 contains 16 residues.

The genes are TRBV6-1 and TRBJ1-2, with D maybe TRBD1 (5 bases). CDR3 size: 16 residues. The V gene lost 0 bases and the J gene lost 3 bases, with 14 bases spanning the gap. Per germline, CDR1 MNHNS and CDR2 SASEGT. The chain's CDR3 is CASSEAIGRVDYGYTF. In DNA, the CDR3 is TGTGCCAGCAGTGAAGCAATAGGCAGGGTAGACTATGGCTACACCTTC.

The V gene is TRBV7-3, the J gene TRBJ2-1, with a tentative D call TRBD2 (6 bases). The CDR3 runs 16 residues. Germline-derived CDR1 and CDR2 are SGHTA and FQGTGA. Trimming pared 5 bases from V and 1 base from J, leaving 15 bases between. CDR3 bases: TGTGCCAGCAGCAACCAACCGGGGGTATCCTACAATGAGCAGTTCTTC. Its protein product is CASSNQPGVSYNEQFF.

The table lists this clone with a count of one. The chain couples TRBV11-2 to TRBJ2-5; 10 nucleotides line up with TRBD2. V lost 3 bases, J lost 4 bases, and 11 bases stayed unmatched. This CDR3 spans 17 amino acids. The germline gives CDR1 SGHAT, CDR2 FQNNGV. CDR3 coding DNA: TGTGCCAGCAGCTTGGGGGCTAGCGGGGGCCAGATAGAGACCCAGTACTTC. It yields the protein CASSLGASGGQIETQYF.

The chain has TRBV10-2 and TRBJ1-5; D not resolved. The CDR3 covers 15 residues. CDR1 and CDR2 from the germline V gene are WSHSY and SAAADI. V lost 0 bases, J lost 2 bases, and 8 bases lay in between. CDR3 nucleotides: TGCGCCAGCAGTGAGTCCGGAGGAGGCAATCAGCCCCAGCATTTT. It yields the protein CASSESGGGNQPQHF.